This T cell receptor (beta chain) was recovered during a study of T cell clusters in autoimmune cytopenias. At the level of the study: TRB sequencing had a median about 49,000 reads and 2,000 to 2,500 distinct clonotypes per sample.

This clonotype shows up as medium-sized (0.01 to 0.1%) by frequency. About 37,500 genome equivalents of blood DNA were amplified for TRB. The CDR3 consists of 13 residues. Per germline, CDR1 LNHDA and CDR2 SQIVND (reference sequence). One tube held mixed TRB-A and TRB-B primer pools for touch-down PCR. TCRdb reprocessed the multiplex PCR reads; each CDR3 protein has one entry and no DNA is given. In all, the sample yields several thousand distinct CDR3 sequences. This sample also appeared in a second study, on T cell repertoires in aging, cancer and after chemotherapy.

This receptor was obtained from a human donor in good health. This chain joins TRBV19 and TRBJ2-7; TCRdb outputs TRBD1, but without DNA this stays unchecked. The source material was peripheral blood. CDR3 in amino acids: CASTRTGGAKQYF.